The 13 T cell receptor beta chains presented below share a single source sample, sequenced in a study of cytomegalovirus exposure and HLA in healthy donors. Vbeta (60) and Jbeta (13) primers were used in the PCR. Sequenced by immunoSEQ multiplex PCR; TCRdb stores in-frame clones only, minus some. The table records 150,000 to 200,000 clones, 77% of them present only once. Sequencing was carried out using PBMCs. These TCRs come from a female donor in good health and CMV-seronegative.

This clone appeared a few times. The chain recombines TRBV5-1 with TRBJ2-3; 10 bases map to TRBD1. The length of the CDR3 is 16 residues. Germline V gives CDR1 SGHRS, CDR2 YFSETQ. The junction had 5 bases not matched to a gene; V was cut back by 2 bases and J by 2 bases. CDR3 bases: TGCGCCAGCAGCTTCCCCGGGACAGGGGTCACAGATACGCAGTATTTT. Amino acid sequence: CASSFPGTGVTDTQYF.

The chain carries TRBV28 and TRBJ1-1; D possibly corresponds to TRBD1 (5 bases). The V and J ends lost 3 bases and 1 base respectively, with 12 bases between them. From germline, CDR1 is MDHEN and CDR2 SYDVKM. This CDR3 is 15 amino acids long. The CDR3 reads CASSFGGQTNTEAFF. The DNA of the CDR3 is TGTGCCAGCAGTTTCGGTGGACAAACGAACACTGAAGCTTTCTTT.

The rearrangement joins TRBV6-5 to TRBJ2-5, with 8 bases lining up with TRBD2. V shed 5 bases, J shed 11 bases, and the junction held 4 bases outside the gene matches. Germline CDR1 MNHEY, CDR2 SVGAGI. There are 11 residues in the CDR3. The CDR3 sequence: CASSNGREQYF. DNA for the CDR3: TGTGCCAGCAGTAACGGGAGGGAGCAGTACTTC.

CDR3 sequence: CASSHRDRDTDTQYF. The CDR3 DNA reads as TGCGCCAGCAGCCACCGGGACAGGGACACAGATACGCAGTATTTT. This rearrangement joins TRBV5-1 to TRBJ2-3; 9 bases agree with TRBD1. Germline CDR1 reads SGHRS; CDR2 reads YFSETQ. J gave up 2 bases and V 4 bases, and 5 bases lay outside the gene matches. CDR3 length: 15 residues.

The chain couples TRBV7-8 to TRBJ1-5; D perhaps matches TRBD1 (5 bases). Germline assignment: CDR1 SGHVS and CDR2 FQNEAQ. Trimming took off 7 bases at V and 4 bases at J, with 14 bases between the two ends. There are 14 residues in the CDR3. For the CDR3, the DNA is TGTGCCAGCACCCTAGGGGTCAAAAATCAGCCCCAGCATTTT. Translation: CASTLGVKNQPQHF.

J is TRBJ2-2 and V is TRBV19; TRBD2 agrees at 11 bases. After removal of 5 bases from V and 4 bases from J, the junction contained 6 bases not matched to a gene. In germline, CDR1 is LNHDA, CDR2 SQIVND (reference sequence). The CDR3 runs 16 residues. The CDR3: CASSPFGTSGTGELFF. DNA for the CDR3: TGTGCCAGTAGTCCCTTCGGGACTAGCGGCACCGGGGAGCTGTTTTTT.

V gene TRBV6-5 combines with J gene TRBJ1-2, with a weak D call TRBD1 (5 bases). Germline CDR1 reads MNHEY; CDR2 reads SVGAGI. This CDR3 region has 12 residues. V lost 6 bases and J 3 bases, leaving 8 bases between the germline ends. The CDR3 region is CASRAGYYGYTF. CDR3 coding DNA: TGTGCCAGCAGGGCAGGGTACTATGGCTACACCTTC.

As regards this clone: This sample also contains other DNA sequences that code for the same CDR3. This rearrangement joins TRBV5-1 to TRBJ2-7; the match to TRBD2 covers 13 bases. There are 16 residues in the CDR3. CDR1 is SGHRS and CDR2 is YFSETQ in the germline V gene. V lost 4 bases and J lost 2; bases outside the gene matches: 6. This chain's CDR3 is CASSPGLAGVAYEQYF. The CDR3 DNA reads as TGCGCCAGCAGCCCCGGACTAGCGGGAGTCGCCTACGAGCAGTACTTC.

The chain is built from TRBV4-1 and TRBJ1-4, with 10 bases matching TRBD1. Trimming removed 4 bases from V and 6 bases from J; junction bases left unmatched: 8. This CDR3 spans 16 amino acids. CDR1 MGHRA and CDR2 YSYEKL come from the germline V gene. In DNA form, the CDR3 reads TGCGCCAGCAGCCCCTCGACCGGGACAGGGGATGAAAAACTGTTTTTT. Its translation is CASSPSTGTGDEKLFF.

V gene TRBV10-3 combines with J gene TRBJ2-7; 8 bases are a match to TRBD2. Germline V CDR1 and CDR2: ENHRY, SYGVKD. V was clipped by 3 bases and J by 3 bases; unmatched bases: 10. The CDR3 sequence is 16 residues long. The CDR3 sequence is CAISDRMGTRHYEQYF. DNA of the CDR3: TGTGCCATCAGTGACCGGATGGGGACTAGACACTACGAGCAGTACTTC.

The chain links TRBV15 to TRBJ2-3; TRBD2 aligns across 8 bases. V shed 5 bases and J 0 bases; nucleotides not matched to a gene: 4. CDR1 and CDR2 from the germline V gene are LNHNV and YYDKDF (reference sequence). This CDR3 region has 15 residues. The DNA for the CDR3 is TGTGCCACCAGCCGTAGCGGGGATAGCACAGATACGCAGTATTTT. It codes for CATSRSGDSTDTQYF. The full variable domain, its missing parts supplied by reference TRBV15 and TRBJ2-3, is DAMVIQNPRYQVTQFGKPVTLSCSQTLNHNVMYWYQQKSSQAPKLLFHYYDKDFNNEADTPDNFQSRRPNTSFCFLDIRSPGLGDTAMYLCATSRSGDSTDTQYFGPGTRLTVL.

The V call is TRBV5-1, the J call TRBJ1-3; 7 nucleotides line up with TRBD1. This CDR3 spans 17 amino acids. V trimming: 0 bases; J trimming: 3 bases; junction bases outside the gene matches: 9. Germline V gene data show CDR1 as SGHRS and CDR2 as YFSETQ. CDR3 residues: CASSLGGSGTVGNTIYF. The CDR3, as DNA: TGCGCCAGCAGCTTGGGAGGATCCGGGACAGTTGGAAACACCATATATTTT.

The DNA for the CDR3 is TGCGCCAGCAGCGAACGGACAGGGGGGAACACTGAAGCTTTCTTT. Amino acids: CASSERTGGNTEAFF. The J gene is TRBJ1-1, the V gene TRBV5-1; TRBD1 agrees at 10 bases. CDR3 length: 15 residues. V gave up 4 bases and J gave up 1 base; unmatched junction bases: 4. Looked up from germline, CDR1 is SGHRS and CDR2 is YFSETQ.